This T cell receptor (beta chain) was retrieved from a study of spatial heterogeneity in lung cancer. Study as a whole: Beta-chain sequences were consistently detected more often than alpha-chain sequences. Matched bulk RNA-seq yielded a T cell transcriptional module score. Counts of TCR transcripts in tumor regions correlated strongly with that score. Study-level findings and limits: Ubiquitous and regional nonsynonymous mutations were tracked by counts of ubiquitous and regional expanded TCRs, respectively. It was found that expanded intratumoral alpha and beta TCR counts tracked tumor mutation counts.

The sample's time point: sample taken at primary tumor resection. The authors sequenced whole RNA from tumor, nontumor lung or frozen PBMC without sorting. With respect to this clonotype: Its matching antigen is unknown. A clone one base away is much larger, so this may be a read error.

In TCRdb, the 5' RACE reads were re-called with MiXCR into one record per CDR3 protein. The sample gives 3,500 to 5,000 distinct CDR3 sequences, around 10% of which show up once; roughly a sixth is in the top ten. Sample: lung tumor tissue, taken at surgery. The source is a female donor with early-stage non-small cell lung cancer.

The CDR3 bases are TGTGCCAGCAGTTACGCGTACAACACCGGGGAGCTGTTTTTT. Its translation: CASSYAYNTGELFF. The V and J genes are TRBV12-3 or TRBV12-4 and TRBJ2-2; D is unclear. V was clipped by 4 bases and J by 2 bases, with 8 bases between them. There are 14 residues in the CDR3.